One sample yielded the 2 T cell receptor beta chains listed below, sequenced in a study of CXCR3-negative and CXCR3-positive naive CD8 T cells. UMI-labeled 5' RACE TRB cDNA libraries were prepared from the cells. With the 5' RACE reads reprocessed, TCRdb shows one record per CDR3 protein and no DNA. Its listing shows 23,000 or so distinct CDR3 sequences. Sequenced input: naive CXCR3- CD8+ T cells from blood. The subset here: CD45RO-CCR7+CD27+CD95- naive CD8+ T cells lacking CXCR3 (TNR3-). These receptors originate from a human donor in good health. Some clones in this sample may be carry-over from other donors' samples.

The chain links TRBV9 to TRBJ2-3; TCRdb gives TRBD1 as the D gene, but with no DNA this cannot be confirmed. The CDR3 spans 14 residues. Per the germline V gene, CDR1 is SGDLS and CDR2 is YYNGEE. CDR3 sequence reads: CASSAGASTDTQYF.

This chain connects TRBV21-1 to TRBJ1-1. TRBV21-1 has pseudogene status. The CDR3 spans 12 residues. The CDR3 loop reads CASSPVAPEAFF.